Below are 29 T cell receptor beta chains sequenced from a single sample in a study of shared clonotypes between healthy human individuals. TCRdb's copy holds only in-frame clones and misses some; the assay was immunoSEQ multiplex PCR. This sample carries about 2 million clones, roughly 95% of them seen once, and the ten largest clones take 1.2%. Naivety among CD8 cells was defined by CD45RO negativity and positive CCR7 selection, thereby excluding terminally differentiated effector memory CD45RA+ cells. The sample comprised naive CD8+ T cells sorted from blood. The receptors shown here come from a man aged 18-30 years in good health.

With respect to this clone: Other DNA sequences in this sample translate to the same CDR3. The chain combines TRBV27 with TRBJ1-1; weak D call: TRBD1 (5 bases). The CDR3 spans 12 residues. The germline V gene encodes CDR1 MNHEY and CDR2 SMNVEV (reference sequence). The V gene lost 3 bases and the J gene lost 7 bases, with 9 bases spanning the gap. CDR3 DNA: TGTGCCAGCAGTTTCCTGAGGGGTGAAGCTTTCTTT. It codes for CASSFLRGEAFF.

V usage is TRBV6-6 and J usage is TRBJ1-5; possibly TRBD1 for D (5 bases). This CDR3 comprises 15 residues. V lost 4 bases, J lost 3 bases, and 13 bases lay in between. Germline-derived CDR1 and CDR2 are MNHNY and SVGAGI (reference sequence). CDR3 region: CASSSPGDPNQPQHF. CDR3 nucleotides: TGTGCCAGCAGTTCCCCCGGGGACCCCAATCAGCCCCAGCATTTT.

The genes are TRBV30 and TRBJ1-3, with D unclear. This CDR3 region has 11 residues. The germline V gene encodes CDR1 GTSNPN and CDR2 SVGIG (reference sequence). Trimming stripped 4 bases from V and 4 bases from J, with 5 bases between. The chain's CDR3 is CAWTGGNTIYF. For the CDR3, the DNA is TGTGCCTGGACCGGAGGAAACACCATATATTTT.

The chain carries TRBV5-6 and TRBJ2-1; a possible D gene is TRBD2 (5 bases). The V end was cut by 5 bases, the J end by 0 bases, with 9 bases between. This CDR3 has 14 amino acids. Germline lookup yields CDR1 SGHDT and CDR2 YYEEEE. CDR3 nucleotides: TGTGCCAGCAGGAGAGGGAGCTCCTACAATGAGCAGTTCTTC. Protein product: CASRRGSSYNEQFF.

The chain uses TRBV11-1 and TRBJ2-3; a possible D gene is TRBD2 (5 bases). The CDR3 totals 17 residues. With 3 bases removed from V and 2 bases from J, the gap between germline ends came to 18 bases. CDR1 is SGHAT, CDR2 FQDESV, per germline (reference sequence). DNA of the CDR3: TGTGCCAGCAGCTTCCGCTTTCTAGCTCCCACCACAGATACGCAGTATTTT. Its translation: CASSFRFLAPTTDTQYF.

The DNA of the CDR3 is TGTGCCAGCACCCTTTCTGAGGAGGGCTCCTACGAGCAGTACTTC. It specifies CASTLSEEGSYEQYF. The chain carries TRBV28 and TRBJ2-7; D might be TRBD2 (6 bases). Trimming took 7 bases from V and 0 from J, leaving 16 bases between them. CDR1 MDHEN and CDR2 SYDVKM come from the germline V gene. The CDR3 length is 15 residues.

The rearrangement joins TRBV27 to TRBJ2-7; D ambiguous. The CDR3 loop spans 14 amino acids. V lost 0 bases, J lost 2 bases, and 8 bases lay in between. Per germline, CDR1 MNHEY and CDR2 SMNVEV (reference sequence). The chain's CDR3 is CASSLSGWAYEQYF. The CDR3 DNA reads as TGTGCCAGCAGTTTATCAGGGTGGGCCTACGAGCAGTACTTC.

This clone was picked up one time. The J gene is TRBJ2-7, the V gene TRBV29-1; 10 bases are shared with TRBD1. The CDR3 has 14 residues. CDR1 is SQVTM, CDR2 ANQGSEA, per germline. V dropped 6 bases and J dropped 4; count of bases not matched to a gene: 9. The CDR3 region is CSVSGTGVFYEQYF. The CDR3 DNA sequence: TGCAGCGTCTCCGGGACAGGGGTTTTTTACGAGCAGTACTTC.

CDR3 DNA: TGTGCCAGCAGCTTTCCCGGGGAGGGGGAGTACCAAGAGACCCAGTACTTC. Encoded protein: CASSFPGEGEYQETQYF. The chain carries TRBV5-4 and TRBJ2-5; maybe TRBD2 (7 bases). Germline V lookup: CDR1 SGHNT, CDR2 YYREEE (reference sequence). Trimming pared 2 bases from V and 0 bases from J, leaving 17 bases between. The CDR3 extends over 17 amino acids.

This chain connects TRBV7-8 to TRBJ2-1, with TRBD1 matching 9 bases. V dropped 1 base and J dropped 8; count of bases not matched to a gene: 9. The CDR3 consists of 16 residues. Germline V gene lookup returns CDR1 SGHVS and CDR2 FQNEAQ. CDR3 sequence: CASSLVPDRGSDEQFF. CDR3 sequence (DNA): TGTGCCAGCAGCTTAGTCCCGGACAGGGGATCGGATGAGCAGTTCTTC.

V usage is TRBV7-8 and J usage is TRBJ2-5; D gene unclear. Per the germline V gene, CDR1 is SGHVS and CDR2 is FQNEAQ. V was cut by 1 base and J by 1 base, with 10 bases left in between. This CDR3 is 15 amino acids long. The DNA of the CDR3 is TGTGCCAGCAGCTTAGTCCGCGAACCCCAAGAGACCCAGTACTTC. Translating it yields CASSLVREPQETQYF.

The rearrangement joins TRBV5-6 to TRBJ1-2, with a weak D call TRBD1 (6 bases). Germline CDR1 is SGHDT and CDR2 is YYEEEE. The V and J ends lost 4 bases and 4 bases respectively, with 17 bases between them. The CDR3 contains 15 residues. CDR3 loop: CASSTWTAGLYGYTF. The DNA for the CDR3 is TGTGCCAGCAGCACATGGACAGCCGGACTCTATGGCTACACCTTC.

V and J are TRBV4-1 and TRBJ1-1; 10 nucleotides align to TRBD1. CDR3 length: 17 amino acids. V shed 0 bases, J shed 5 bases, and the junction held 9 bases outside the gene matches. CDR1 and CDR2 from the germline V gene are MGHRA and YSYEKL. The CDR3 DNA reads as TGCGCCAGCAGCCAAGAGACGACAGGGGGCACGAGGACTGAAGCTTTCTTT. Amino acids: CASSQETTGGTRTEAFF.

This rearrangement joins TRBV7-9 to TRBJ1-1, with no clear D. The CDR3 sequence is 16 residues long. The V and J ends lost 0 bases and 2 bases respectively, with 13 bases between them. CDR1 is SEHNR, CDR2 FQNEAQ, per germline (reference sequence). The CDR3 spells CASSLAKGWGNTEAFF. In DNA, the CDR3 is TGTGCCAGCAGCTTAGCGAAGGGATGGGGTAACACTGAAGCTTTCTTT.

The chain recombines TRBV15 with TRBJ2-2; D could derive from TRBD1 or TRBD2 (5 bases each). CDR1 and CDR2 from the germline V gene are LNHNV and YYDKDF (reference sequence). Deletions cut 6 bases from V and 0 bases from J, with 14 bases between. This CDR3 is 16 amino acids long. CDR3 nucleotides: TGTGCCACCAGTCGCGCCGGGACGGCGAACACCGGGGAGCTGTTTTTT. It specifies CATSRAGTANTGELFF.

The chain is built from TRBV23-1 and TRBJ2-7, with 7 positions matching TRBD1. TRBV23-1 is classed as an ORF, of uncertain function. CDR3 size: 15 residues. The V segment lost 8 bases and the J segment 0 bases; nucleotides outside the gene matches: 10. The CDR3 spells CASGLLTGLSYEQYF. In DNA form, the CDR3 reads TGCGCCAGCGGTTTACTGACAGGGCTCTCCTACGAGCAGTACTTC.

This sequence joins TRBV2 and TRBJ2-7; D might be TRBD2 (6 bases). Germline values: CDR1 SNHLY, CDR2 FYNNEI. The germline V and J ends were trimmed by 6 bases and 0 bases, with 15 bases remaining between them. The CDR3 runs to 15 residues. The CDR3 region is CASRTSAGTSYEQYF. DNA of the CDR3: TGTGCCAGCAGGACCTCTGCGGGGACCTCCTACGAGCAGTACTTC.

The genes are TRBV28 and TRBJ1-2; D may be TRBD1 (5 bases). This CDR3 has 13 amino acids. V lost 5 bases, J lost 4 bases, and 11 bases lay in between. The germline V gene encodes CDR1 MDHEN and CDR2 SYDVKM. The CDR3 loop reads CASSQGTIYGYTF. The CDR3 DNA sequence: TGTGCCAGCAGTCAGGGAACGATCTATGGCTACACCTTC.

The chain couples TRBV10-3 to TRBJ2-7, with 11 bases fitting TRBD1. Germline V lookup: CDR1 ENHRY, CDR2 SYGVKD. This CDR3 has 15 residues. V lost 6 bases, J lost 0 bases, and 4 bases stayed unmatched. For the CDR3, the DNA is TGTGCCATCAGGAGGGACAGGGGGAGCTCCTACGAGCAGTACTTC. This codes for CAIRRDRGSSYEQYF.

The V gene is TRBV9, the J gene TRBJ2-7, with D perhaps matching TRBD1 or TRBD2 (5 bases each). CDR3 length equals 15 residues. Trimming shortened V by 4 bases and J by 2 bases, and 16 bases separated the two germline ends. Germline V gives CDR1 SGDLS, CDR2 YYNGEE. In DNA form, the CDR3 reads TGTGCCAGCAGCCCTGGGACGGACGGGACCTACGAGCAGTACTTC. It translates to CASSPGTDGTYEQYF.

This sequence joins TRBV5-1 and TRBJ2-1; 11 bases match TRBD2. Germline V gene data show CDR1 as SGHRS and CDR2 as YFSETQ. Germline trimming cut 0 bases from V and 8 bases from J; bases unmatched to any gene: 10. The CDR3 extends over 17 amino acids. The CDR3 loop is CASSLASLAGGGDEQFF. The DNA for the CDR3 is TGCGCCAGCAGCTTGGCCTCCTTAGCGGGAGGGGGCGATGAGCAGTTCTTC.

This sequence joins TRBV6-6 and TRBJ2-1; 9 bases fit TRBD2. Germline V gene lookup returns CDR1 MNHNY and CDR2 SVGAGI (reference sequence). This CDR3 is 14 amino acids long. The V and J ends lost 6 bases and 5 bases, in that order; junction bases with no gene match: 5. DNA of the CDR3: TGTGCCAGCAGGATAGCGGGAGCCCACAATGAGCAGTTCTTC. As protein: CASRIAGAHNEQFF.

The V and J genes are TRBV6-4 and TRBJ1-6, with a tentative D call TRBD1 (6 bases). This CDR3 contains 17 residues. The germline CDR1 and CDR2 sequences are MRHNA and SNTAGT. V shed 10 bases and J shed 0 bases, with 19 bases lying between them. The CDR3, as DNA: TGTGCCATCCCCCAAGGGGGGGGAAGCTCCTATAATTCACCCCTCCACTTT. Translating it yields CAIPQGGGSSYNSPLHF.

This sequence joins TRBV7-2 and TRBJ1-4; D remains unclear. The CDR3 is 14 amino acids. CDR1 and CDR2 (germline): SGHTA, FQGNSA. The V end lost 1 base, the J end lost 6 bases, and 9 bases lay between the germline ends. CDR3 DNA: TGTGCCAGCAGCTTAGTCGGGAGGGATGAAAAACTGTTTTTT. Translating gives CASSLVGRDEKLFF.

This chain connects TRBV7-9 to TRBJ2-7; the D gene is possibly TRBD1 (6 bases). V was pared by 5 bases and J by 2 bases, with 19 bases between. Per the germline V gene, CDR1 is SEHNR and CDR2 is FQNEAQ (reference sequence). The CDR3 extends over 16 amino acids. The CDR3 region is CASSPPSLGQPYEQYF. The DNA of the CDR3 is TGTGCCAGCAGCCCCCCCTCTTTAGGACAGCCCTACGAGCAGTACTTC.

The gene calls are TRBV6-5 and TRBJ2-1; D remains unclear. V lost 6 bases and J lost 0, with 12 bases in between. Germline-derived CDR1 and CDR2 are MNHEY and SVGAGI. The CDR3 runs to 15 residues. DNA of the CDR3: TGTGCCAGCAGCCAACCGAAGAGCTCCTACAATGAGCAGTTCTTC. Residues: CASSQPKSSYNEQFF.

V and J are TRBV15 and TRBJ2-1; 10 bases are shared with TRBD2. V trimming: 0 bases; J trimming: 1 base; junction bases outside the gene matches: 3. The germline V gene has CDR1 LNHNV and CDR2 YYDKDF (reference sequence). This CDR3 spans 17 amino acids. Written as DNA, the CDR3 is TGTGCCACCAGCAGAGATCGAGCGGGAGGGTCCTACAATGAGCAGTTCTTC. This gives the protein CATSRDRAGGSYNEQFF.

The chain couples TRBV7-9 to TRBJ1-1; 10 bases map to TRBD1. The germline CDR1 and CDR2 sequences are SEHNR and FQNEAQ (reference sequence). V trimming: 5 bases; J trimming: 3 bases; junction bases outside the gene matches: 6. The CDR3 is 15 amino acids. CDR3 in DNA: TGTGCCAGCAGCCCGCCCGGGACAGGGGACACTGAAGCTTTCTTT. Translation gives CASSPPGTGDTEAFF.

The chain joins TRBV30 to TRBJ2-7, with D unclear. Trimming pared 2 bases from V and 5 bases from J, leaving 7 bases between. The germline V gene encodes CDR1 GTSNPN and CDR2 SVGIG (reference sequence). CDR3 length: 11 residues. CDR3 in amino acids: CAWSYEDEQYF. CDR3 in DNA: TGTGCCTGGAGTTATGAGGACGAGCAGTACTTC.